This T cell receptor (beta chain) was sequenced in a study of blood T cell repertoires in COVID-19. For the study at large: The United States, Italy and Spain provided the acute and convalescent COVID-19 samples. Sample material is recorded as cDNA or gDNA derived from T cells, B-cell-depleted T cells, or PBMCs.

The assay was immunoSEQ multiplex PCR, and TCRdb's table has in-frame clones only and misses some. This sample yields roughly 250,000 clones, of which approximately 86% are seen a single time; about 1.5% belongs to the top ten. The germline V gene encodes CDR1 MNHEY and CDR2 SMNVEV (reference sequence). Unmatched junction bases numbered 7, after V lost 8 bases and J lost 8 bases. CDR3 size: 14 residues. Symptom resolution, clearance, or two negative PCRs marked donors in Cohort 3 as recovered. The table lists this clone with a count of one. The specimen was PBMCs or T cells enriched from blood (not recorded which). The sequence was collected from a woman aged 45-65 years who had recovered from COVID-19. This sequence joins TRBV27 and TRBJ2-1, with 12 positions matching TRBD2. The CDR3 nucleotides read TGTGCCAGCTCAAGGGGGACTAGCGGGCATGAGCAGTTCTTC. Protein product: CASSRGTSGHEQFF.